This T cell receptor (beta chain) was retrieved from a study of blood T cell repertoires in COVID-19. Study details: Both acute and convalescent COVID-19 samples were obtained from the United States, Italy and Spain. In each case, the material was cDNA or gDNA derived from T cells, B-cell-depleted T cells, or PBMCs.

As processed by the authors: Researchers report that nucleated cell counts were estimated from reference gene primer amplification. Sequenced by immunoSEQ multiplex PCR; TCRdb stores in-frame clones only, minus some. The V and J calls and clone size come from that table; D and trimming were worked out from the DNA. The data hold around 250,000 clones, with 82% observed a single time. The germline gives CDR1 LNHDA, CDR2 SQIVND (reference sequence). The CDR3 runs to 14 residues. V shed 3 bases and J shed 8 bases, with 11 bases lying between them. This receptor was taken from a woman aged 18-29 years with acute or convalescent COVID-19. The chain joins TRBV19 to TRBJ1-6; D is unresolved. The material sequenced was peripheral blood. The CDR3 is CASSMAGRYSPLHF. CDR3 DNA: TGTGCCAGTAGTATGGCGGGAAGGTATTCACCCCTCCACTTT.